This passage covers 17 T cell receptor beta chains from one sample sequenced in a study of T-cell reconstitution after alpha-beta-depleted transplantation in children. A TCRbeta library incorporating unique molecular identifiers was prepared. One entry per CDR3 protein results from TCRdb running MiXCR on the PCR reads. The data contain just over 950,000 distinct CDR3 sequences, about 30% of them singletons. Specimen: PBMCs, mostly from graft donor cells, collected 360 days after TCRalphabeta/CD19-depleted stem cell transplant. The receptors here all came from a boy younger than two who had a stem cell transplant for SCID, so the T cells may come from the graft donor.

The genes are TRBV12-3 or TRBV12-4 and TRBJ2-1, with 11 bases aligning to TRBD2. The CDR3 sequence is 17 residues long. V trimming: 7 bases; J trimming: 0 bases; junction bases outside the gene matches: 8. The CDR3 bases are TGTGCCAGCACCAGGACTAGCGGGCCCAGCTCCTACAATGAGCAGTTCTTC. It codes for CASTRTSGPSSYNEQFF.

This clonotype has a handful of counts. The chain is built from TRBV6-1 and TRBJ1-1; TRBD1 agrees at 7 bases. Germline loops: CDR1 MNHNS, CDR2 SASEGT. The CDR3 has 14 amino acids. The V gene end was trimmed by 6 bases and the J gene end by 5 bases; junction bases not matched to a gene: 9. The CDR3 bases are TGTGCCAGCAGCGTTACGGGACAGATTACTGAAGCTTTCTTT. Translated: CASSVTGQITEAFF.

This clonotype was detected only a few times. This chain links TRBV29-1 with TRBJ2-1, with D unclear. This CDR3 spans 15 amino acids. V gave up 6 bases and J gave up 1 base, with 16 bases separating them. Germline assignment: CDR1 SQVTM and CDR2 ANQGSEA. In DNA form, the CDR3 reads TGCAGCGTCTCAGGCTACATTGAGTCCTACAATGAGCAGTTCTTC. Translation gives CSVSGYIESYNEQFF.

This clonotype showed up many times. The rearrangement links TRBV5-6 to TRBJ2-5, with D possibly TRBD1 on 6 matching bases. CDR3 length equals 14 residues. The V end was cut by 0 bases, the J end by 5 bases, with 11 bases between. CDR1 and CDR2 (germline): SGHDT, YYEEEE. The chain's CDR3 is CASSLVQGYETQYF. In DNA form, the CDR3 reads TGTGCCAGCAGCTTGGTCCAGGGGTACGAGACCCAGTACTTC.

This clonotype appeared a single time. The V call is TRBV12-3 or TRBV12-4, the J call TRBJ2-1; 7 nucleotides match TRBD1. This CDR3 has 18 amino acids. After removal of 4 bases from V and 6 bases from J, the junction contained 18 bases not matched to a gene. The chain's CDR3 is CASSSDWGTDNILNEQFF. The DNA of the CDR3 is TGTGCCAGCAGTTCTGATTGGGGGACAGACAATATCCTCAATGAGCAGTTCTTC.

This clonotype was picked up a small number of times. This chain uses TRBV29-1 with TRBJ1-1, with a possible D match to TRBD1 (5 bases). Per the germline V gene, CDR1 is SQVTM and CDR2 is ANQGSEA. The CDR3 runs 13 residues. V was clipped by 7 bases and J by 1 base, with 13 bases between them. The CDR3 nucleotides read TGCAGCGGTAACCCAACAGGGAACACTGAAGCTTTCTTT. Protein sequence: CSGNPTGNTEAFF.

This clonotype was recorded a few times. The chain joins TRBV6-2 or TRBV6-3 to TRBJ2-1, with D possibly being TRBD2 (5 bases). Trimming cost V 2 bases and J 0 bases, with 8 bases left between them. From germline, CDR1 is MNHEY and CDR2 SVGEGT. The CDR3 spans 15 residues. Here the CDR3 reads CASSYLASSYNEQFF. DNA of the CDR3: TGTGCCAGCAGTTACCTAGCCAGCTCCTACAATGAGCAGTTCTTC.

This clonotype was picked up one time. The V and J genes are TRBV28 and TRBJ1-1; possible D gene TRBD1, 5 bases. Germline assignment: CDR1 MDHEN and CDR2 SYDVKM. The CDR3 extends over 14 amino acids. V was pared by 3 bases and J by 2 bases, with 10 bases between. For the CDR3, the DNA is TGTGCCAGCAGTTTTCATGGGGCAAACACTGAAGCTTTCTTT. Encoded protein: CASSFHGANTEAFF.

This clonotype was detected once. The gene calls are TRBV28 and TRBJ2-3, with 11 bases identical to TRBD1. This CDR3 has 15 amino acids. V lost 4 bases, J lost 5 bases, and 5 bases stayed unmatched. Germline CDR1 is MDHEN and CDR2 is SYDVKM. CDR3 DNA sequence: TGTGCCAGCAGTTGGGACAGGGGGTCCCTAGATACGCAGTATTTT. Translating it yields CASSWDRGSLDTQYF.

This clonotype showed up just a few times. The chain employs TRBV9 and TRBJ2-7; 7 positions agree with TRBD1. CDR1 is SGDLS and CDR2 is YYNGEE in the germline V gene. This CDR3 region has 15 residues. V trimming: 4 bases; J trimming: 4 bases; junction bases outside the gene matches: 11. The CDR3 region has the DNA TGTGCCAGCAGCACTCGACAGGGCCCGCGATACGAGCAGTACTTC. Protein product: CASSTRQGPRYEQYF.

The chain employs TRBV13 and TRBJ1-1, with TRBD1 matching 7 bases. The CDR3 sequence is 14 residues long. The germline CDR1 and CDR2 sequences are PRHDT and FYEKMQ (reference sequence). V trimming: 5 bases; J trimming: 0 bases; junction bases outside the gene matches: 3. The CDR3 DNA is TGTGCCAGCAGCCAAACAGGGGTGAACACTGAAGCTTTCTTT. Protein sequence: CASSQTGVNTEAFF.

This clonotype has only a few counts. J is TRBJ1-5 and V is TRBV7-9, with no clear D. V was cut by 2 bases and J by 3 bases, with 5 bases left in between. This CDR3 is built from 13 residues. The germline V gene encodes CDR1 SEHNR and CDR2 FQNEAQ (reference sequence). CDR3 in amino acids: CASSLYYNQPQHF. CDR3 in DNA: TGTGCCAGCAGCTTATACTACAATCAGCCCCAGCATTTT.

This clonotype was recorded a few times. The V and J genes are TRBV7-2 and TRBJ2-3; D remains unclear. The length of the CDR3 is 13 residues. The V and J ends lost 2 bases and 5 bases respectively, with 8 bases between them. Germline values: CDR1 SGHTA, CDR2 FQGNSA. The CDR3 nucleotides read TGTGCCAGCAGCTTAACCGCAGAAGATACGCAGTATTTT. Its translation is CASSLTAEDTQYF.

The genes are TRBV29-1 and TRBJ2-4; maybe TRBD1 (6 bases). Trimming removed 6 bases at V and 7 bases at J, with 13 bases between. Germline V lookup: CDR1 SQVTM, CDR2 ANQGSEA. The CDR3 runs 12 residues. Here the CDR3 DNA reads TGCAGCGTCGCAGGACAGAGCAACATTCAGTACTTC. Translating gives CSVAGQSNIQYF.

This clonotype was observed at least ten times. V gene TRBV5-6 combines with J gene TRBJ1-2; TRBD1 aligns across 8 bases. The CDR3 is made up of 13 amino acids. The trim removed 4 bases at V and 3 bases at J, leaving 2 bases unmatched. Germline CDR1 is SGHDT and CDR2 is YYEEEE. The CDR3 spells CASSPDRDYGYTF. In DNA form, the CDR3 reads TGTGCCAGCAGCCCGGACAGGGACTATGGCTACACCTTC.

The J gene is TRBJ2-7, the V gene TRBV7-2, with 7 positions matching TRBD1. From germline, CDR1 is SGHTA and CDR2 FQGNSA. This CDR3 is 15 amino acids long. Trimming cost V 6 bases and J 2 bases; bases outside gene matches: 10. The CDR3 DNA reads TGTGCCAGCAGTTTTACCGGGACAGAGACCTACGAGCAGTACTTC. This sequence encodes CASSFTGTETYEQYF.

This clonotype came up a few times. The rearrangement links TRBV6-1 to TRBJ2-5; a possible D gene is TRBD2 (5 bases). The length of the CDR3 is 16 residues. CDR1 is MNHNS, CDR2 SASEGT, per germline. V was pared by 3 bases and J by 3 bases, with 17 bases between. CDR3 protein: CASSERQAGTKETQYF. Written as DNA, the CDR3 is TGTGCCAGCAGTGAGAGGCAGGCGGGCACCAAAGAGACCCAGTACTTC.